Following are 21 T cell receptor beta chains from one sample sequenced in a study of sequential checkpoint blockade in melanoma (dated by TCRdb to about 2019). Preparation of the library involved the immunoSEQ multiplex PCR assay. What TCRdb holds here is the immuneACCESS table cut down to in-frame rearrangements. Part of the clones is not present; checked against another copy, under half of the missing clones reflect an unresolved V gene, and the others are unexplained. For this sample the table gives tens of thousands of clones, of which 32% were detected only once. The ten largest account for approximately 1.5% of the sample. Explained via the paper, the treatment or condition label denotes: randomized to nivolumab then ipilimumab (arm A) or the reverse (arm B). The sequences come from tumor tissue (inferred from file names), collected from a patient given nivolumab and ipilimumab in sequence. These receptors were collected from a human donor with melanoma.

This clone has only a few counts. The V and J genes are TRBV11-3 and TRBJ2-7, with 8 bases fitting TRBD2. Germline V gene sequence: CDR1 SGHNT, CDR2 YENEEA. The CDR3 has 14 amino acids. V shed 3 bases, J shed 2 bases, and the junction held 3 bases outside the gene matches. This chain's CDR3 is CASSFGGGPYEQYF. The CDR3 nucleotides read TGTGCCAGCAGCTTTGGCGGGGGGCCCTACGAGCAGTACTTC.

This clone was detected a few times. The genes are TRBV6-8 and TRBJ2-7; D is undetermined. CDR1 is MNHGY, CDR2 SAAAGT, per germline. V lost 5 bases and J lost 3, with 8 bases in between. The CDR3 is 12 amino acids. The CDR3 DNA sequence: TGTGCCAGCAGTCGCCCCGACTACGAGCAGTACTTC. Amino acids: CASSRPDYEQYF.

This clone is categorized as medium-sized. The rearrangement links TRBV11-3 to TRBJ2-2; possibly TRBD2 for D (7 bases). The V end lost 4 bases, the J end lost 2 bases, and 14 bases lay between the germline ends. The germline CDR1 and CDR2 sequences are SGHNT and YENEEA. There are 16 residues in the CDR3. Here the CDR3 reads CASSWAGDTNTGELFF. Here the CDR3 DNA reads TGTGCCAGCAGCTGGGCGGGGGACACCAACACCGGGGAGCTGTTTTTT.

The J gene is TRBJ2-2, the V gene TRBV29-1; D is unresolved. Germline V CDR1 and CDR2: SQVTM, ANQGSEA. This CDR3 spans 16 amino acids. Trimming removed 1 base from V and 6 bases from J, with 18 bases in between. The CDR3 is CSVEVQRGGTAGELFF. The CDR3 DNA is TGCAGCGTTGAAGTGCAAAGAGGTGGTACGGCCGGGGAGCTGTTTTTT.

The chain recombines TRBV6-8 with TRBJ1-1; 9 nucleotides agree with TRBD1. CDR3 size: 15 residues. Losses at the gene ends were 4 bases for V and 7 bases for J; bases not matched to a gene: 10. CDR1 is MNHGY, CDR2 SAAAGT, per germline. CDR3 bases: TGTGCCAGCAGTTCTCGGGACAGGGCCGGTCGTGAAGCTTTCTTT. It codes for CASSSRDRAGREAFF.

The V gene is TRBV5-1, the J gene TRBJ2-7, with TRBD1 matching over 8 bases. CDR3 size: 15 residues. With 4 bases clipped from V and 0 bases from J, the junction kept 6 bases outside the gene matches. Germline V gives CDR1 SGHRS, CDR2 YFSETQ. The CDR3 region is CASSPWTGFSYEQYF. The CDR3 region has the DNA TGCGCCAGCAGCCCCTGGACAGGGTTCTCCTACGAGCAGTACTTC.

This chain uses TRBV6-8 with TRBJ1-1; D not resolved. The CDR3 is 14 amino acids. Germline V gene data show CDR1 as MNHGY and CDR2 as SAAAGT. Trimming took 11 bases from V and 1 from J, leaving 17 bases between them. The CDR3 DNA reads TGTGCCTCCCAAGCACGTGAGGGGAACACTGAAGCTTTCTTT. Its translation is CASQAREGNTEAFF.

This clone has only a few counts. The chain uses TRBV28 and TRBJ1-1; a possible D gene is TRBD1 (6 bases). The CDR3 spans 15 residues. V lost 7 bases, J lost 0 bases, and 15 bases lay in between. CDR1 and CDR2 from the germline V gene are MDHEN and SYDVKM. CDR3 in DNA: TGTGCCAGCACCCGGAGGACAGCTTTGAACACTGAAGCTTTCTTT. Amino acid sequence: CASTRRTALNTEAFF.

The chain employs TRBV18 and TRBJ1-2; D not certain. CDR1 and CDR2 from the germline V gene are KGHSH and LQKENI. V lost 1 base, J lost 0 bases, and 15 bases lay in between. This CDR3 is 17 amino acids long. The CDR3 DNA follows: TGTGCCAGCTCACCACAAGCCCGGTCTGAGGCTAACTATGGCTACACCTTC. The encoded protein is CASSPQARSEANYGYTF.

This clone was recorded once. This sequence joins TRBV10-2 and TRBJ1-2; 7 nucleotides agree with TRBD1. Looked up from germline, CDR1 is WSHSY and CDR2 is SAAADI. The CDR3 runs to 14 residues. Trimming took 10 bases from V and 2 from J; bases not matched to a gene: 10. Written as DNA, the CDR3 is TGCGCCACCCCTACCCCCAGGGGGAACTATGGCTACACCTTC. Its translation: CATPTPRGNYGYTF.

The sample holds one count of this clone. The chain uses TRBV19 and TRBJ2-5; D possibly corresponds to TRBD2 (6 bases). CDR1 is LNHDA, CDR2 SQIVND, per germline (reference sequence). V lost 2 bases and J 4 bases, leaving 20 bases between the germline ends. This CDR3 has 17 amino acids. As DNA, the CDR3 is TGTGCCAGTAGTATAAACGCCGGGGGTGCGGGGAGAGAGACCCAGTACTTC. This translates into CASSINAGGAGRETQYF.

This clone was observed a handful of times. The chain recombines TRBV4-1 with TRBJ2-7; 9 nucleotides match TRBD1. The CDR3 covers 16 residues. Trimming took 4 bases from V and 2 from J; bases not matched to a gene: 9. Germline CDR1 and CDR2: MGHRA and YSYEKL. The CDR3 DNA reads as TGCGCCAGCAGCCCCCCGCCAGGACAGGGGCCCTACGAGCAGTACTTC. Its protein is CASSPPPGQGPYEQYF.

The chain employs TRBV18 and TRBJ1-2, with 7 positions matching TRBD1. V shed 4 bases, J shed 4 bases, and the junction held 6 bases outside the gene matches. The germline gives CDR1 KGHSH, CDR2 LQKENI. The CDR3 extends over 14 amino acids. The CDR3 reads CASSLGQRSYGYTF. In DNA form, the CDR3 reads TGTGCCAGCTCACTGGGACAGCGATCCTATGGCTACACCTTC.

This clone was seen a handful of times. J is TRBJ2-2 and V is TRBV6-8; 8 bases are a match to TRBD2. Trimming removed 6 bases from V and 5 bases from J; junction bases left unmatched: 8. CDR1 is MNHGY, CDR2 SAAAGT, per germline. The length of the CDR3 is 15 residues. The CDR3: CASSRKAGATGELFF. CDR3 sequence (DNA): TGTGCCAGCAGCCGGAAAGCGGGAGCTACCGGGGAGCTGTTTTTT.

The rearrangement links TRBV30 to TRBJ2-2; D perhaps matches TRBD1 (6 bases). Trimming stripped 3 bases from V and 6 bases from J, with 14 bases between. Germline CDR1 reads GTSNPN; CDR2 reads SVGIG (reference sequence). CDR3 length equals 14 residues. The CDR3 sequence: CAWRSQGPPGELFF. CDR3 nucleotides: TGTGCCTGGAGGTCACAGGGTCCCCCCGGGGAGCTGTTTTTT.

The table lists this clone with a count of one. This sequence joins TRBV18 and TRBJ1-1; D might be TRBD1 (5 bases). Trimming took 1 base from V and 2 from J, leaving 8 bases between them. The CDR3 covers 14 residues. CDR1 and CDR2 (germline): KGHSH, LQKENI. The CDR3 DNA is TGTGCCAGCTCACCACAACAGGACAACACTGAAGCTTTCTTT. The encoded protein is CASSPQQDNTEAFF.

DNA of the CDR3: TGCAGCGTCTCCGGACTCCTCTACGAGCAGTACTTC. Protein sequence: CSVSGLLYEQYF. J is TRBJ2-7 and V is TRBV29-1; possibly TRBD2 for D (5 bases). V lost 6 bases to trimming and J lost 3 bases, with 12 bases between them. From germline, CDR1 is SQVTM and CDR2 ANQGSEA. This CDR3 comprises 12 residues.

The chain employs TRBV18 and TRBJ1-1; D call uncertain. This CDR3 has 15 residues. Germline V gives CDR1 KGHSH, CDR2 LQKENI. V lost 0 bases and J 1 base, leaving 9 bases between the germline ends. CDR3: CASSPPELGNTEAFF. The CDR3 DNA follows: TGTGCCAGCTCACCACCGGAGTTAGGGAACACTGAAGCTTTCTTT.

V usage is TRBV9 and J usage is TRBJ2-7, with a possible D match to TRBD2 (5 bases). The CDR3 spans 12 residues. The germline V gene has CDR1 SGDLS and CDR2 YYNGEE. Deletions cut 3 bases from V and 4 bases from J, with 8 bases between. The CDR3 coding sequence is TGTGCCAGCAGCGCCACTAGTTACGAGCAGTACTTC. Amino acids: CASSATSYEQYF.

The J gene is TRBJ2-7, the V gene TRBV29-1; no clear D. Trimming left V 7 bases short and J 1 base short, with 11 bases between. The CDR3 consists of 12 residues. Germline values: CDR1 SQVTM, CDR2 ANQGSEA. The CDR3: CSAARDSYEQYF. CDR3 bases: TGCAGCGCCGCTAGGGATTCCTACGAGCAGTACTTC.

V usage is TRBV5-1 and J usage is TRBJ2-7; D remains unclear. The CDR3 has 14 amino acids. Trimming left V 0 bases short and J 1 base short, with 8 bases between. The germline V gene encodes CDR1 SGHRS and CDR2 YFSETQ. The CDR3 sequence is CASSLEVASYEQYF. The CDR3 coding sequence is TGCGCCAGCAGCTTGGAAGTAGCTTCCTACGAGCAGTACTTC.